This T cell receptor (beta chain) was observed in a study of OX40 agonist ivuxolimab in advanced cancers. Generated by immunoSEQ multiplex PCR, the TCRdb table keeps only in-frame clones and is missing some. There are 60,000 to 90,000 clones in the sample; approximately 78% occur only once, and roughly 4.7% lies in the top ten. The sampling schedule covered blood at baseline, cycle 4 day 1, and cycle 7 day 1. This specimen was CD4+ or CD8+ T cells sorted from blood, taken in a trial of the OX40 agonist ivuxolimab. This sequence originates from an adult with an advanced solid tumor such as melanoma, head and neck, liver or kidney cancer.

CDR3 sequence reads: CASSRVVGGGGQTQYF. In DNA form, the CDR3 reads TGCGCCAGCAGCCGGGTGGTAGGTGGAGGTGGCCAGACCCAGTACTTC. The V call is TRBV4-1, the J call TRBJ2-5; TRBD2 is a possible D gene (5 bases). This CDR3 is 16 amino acids long. Germline values: CDR1 MGHRA, CDR2 YSYEKL. Trimming took off 4 bases at V and 6 bases at J, with 21 bases between the two ends.